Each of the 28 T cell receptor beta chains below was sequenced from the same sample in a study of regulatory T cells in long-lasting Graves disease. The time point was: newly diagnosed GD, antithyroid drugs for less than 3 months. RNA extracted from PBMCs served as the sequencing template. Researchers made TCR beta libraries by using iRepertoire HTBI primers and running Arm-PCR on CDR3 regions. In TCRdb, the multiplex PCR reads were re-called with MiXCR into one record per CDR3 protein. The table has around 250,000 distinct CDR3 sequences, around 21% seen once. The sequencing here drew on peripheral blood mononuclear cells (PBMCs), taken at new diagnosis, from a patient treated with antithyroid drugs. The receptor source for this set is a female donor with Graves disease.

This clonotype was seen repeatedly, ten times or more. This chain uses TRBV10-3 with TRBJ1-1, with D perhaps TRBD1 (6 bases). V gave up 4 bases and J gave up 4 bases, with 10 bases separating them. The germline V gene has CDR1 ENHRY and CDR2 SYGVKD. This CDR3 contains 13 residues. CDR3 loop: CAISGGGGTEAFF. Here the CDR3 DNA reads TGTGCCATCAGTGGCGGGGGCGGCACTGAAGCTTTCTTT.

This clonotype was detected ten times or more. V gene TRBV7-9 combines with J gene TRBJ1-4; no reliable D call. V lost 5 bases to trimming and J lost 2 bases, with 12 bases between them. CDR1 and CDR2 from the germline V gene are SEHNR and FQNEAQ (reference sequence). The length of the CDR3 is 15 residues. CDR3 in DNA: TGTGCCAGCAGCCCGCGGACGGATACTAATGAAAAACTGTTTTTT. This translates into CASSPRTDTNEKLFF.

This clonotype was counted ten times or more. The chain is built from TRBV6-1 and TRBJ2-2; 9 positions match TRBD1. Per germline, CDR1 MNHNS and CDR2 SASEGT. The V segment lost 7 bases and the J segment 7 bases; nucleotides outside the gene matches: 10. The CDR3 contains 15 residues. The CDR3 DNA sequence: TGTGCCAGCACTATCAGGGACAGGGATCGCGGGGAGCTGTTTTTT. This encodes CASTIRDRDRGELFF.

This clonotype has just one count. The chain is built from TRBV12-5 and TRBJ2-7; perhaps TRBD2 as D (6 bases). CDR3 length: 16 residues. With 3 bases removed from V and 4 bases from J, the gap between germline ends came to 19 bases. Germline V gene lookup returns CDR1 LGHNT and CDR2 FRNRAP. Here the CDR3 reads CASGFLPSGGVYEQYF. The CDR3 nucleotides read TGTGCTAGTGGTTTCCTACCCTCTGGCGGGGTATACGAGCAGTACTTC.

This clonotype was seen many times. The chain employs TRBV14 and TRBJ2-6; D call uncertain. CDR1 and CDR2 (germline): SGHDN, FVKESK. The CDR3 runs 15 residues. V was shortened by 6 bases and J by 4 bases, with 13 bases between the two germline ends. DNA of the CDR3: TGTGCCAGCAGAGCAAGTAGGGTCGGGGCCAACGTCCTGACTTTC. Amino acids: CASRASRVGANVLTF. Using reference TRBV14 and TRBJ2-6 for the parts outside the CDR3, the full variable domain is EAGVTQFPSHSVIEKGQTVTLRCDPISGHDNLYWYRRVMGKEIKFLLHFVKESKQDESGMPNNRFLAERTGGTYSTLKVQPAELEDSGVYFCASRASRVGANVLTFGAGSRLTVL.

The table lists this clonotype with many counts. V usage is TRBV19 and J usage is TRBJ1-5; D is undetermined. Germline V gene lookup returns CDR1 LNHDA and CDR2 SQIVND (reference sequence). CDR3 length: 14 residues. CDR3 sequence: CATHGERWDQPQHF. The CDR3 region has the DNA TGTGCTACCCACGGGGAACGGTGGGATCAGCCCCAGCATTTT.

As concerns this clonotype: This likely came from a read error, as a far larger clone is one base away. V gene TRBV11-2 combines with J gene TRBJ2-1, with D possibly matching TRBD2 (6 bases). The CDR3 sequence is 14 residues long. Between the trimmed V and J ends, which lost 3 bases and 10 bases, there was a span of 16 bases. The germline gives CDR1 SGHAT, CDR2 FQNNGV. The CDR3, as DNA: TGTGCCAGCAGCTTCGTCGGGAGTTCCTACGAGCAGTTCTTC. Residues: CASSFVGSSYEQFF.

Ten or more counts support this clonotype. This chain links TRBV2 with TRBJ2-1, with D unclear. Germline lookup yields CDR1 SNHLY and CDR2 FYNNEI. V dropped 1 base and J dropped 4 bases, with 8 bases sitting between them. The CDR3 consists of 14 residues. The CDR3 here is CASSEGETYNEQFF. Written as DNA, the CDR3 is TGTGCCAGCAGTGAAGGCGAAACGTACAATGAGCAGTTCTTC. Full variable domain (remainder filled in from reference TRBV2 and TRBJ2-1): EPEVTQTPSHQVTQMGQEVILRCVPISNHLYFYWYRQILGQKVEFLVSFYNNEISEKSEIFDDQFSVERPDGSNFTLKIRSTKLEDSAMYFCASSEGETYNEQFFGPGTRLTVL.

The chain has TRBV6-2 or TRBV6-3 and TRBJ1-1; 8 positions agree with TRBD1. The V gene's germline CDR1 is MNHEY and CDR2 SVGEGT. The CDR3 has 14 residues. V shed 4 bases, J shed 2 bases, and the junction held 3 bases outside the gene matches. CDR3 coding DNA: TGTGCCAGCAGTTCGGACAGGGTTAACACTGAAGCTTTCTTT. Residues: CASSSDRVNTEAFF.

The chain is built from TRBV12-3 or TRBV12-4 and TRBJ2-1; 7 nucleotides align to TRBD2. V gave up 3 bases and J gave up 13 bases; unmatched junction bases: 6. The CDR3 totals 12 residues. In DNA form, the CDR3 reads TGTGCCAGCAGTTTCGTCGGGGAGGGCCAGTTCTTC. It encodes CASSFVGEGQFF.

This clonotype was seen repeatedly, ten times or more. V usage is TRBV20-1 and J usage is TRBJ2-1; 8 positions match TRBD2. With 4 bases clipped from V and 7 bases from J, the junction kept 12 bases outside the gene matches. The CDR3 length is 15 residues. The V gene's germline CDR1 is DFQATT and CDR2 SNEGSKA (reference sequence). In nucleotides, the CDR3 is TGCAGTGCTAACTCCCCGGGACTAGGAGGTAATGAGCAGTTCTTC. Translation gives CSANSPGLGGNEQFF.

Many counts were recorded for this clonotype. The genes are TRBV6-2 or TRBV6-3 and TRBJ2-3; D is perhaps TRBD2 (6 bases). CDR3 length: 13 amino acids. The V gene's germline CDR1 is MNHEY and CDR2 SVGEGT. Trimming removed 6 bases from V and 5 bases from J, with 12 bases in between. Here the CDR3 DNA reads TGTGCCAGCAGGGGACTCAAGAAAGATACGCAGTATTTT. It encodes CASRGLKKDTQYF.

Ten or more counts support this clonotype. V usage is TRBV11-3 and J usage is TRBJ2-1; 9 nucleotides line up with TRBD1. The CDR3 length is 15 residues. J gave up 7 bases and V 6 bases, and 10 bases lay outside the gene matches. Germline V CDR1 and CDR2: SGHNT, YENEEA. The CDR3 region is CASRKSGQGKNEQFF. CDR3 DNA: TGTGCCAGCAGAAAGTCGGGACAGGGAAAAAATGAGCAGTTCTTC.

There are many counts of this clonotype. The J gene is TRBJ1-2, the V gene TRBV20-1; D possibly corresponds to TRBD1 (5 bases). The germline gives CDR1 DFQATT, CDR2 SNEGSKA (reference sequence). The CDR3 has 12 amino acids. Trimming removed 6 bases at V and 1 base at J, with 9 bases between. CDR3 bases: TGCAGTGCCGTTGGGGGTAACTATGGCTACACCTTC. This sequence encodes CSAVGGNYGYTF.

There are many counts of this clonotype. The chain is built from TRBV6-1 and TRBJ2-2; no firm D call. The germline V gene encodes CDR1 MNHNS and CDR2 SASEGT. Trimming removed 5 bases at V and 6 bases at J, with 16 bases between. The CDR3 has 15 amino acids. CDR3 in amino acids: CASSRASPTPGELFF. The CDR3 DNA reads TGTGCCAGCAGTCGGGCCAGCCCTACCCCCGGGGAGCTGTTTTTT.

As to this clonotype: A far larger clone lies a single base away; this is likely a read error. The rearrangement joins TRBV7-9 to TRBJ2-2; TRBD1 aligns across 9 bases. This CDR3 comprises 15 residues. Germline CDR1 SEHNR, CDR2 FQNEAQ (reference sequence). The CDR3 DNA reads TGTACCAGCAGCTTAGAGGGACAGGGTCACGGGGAGCTGTTTTTT. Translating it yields CTSSLEGQGHGELFF.

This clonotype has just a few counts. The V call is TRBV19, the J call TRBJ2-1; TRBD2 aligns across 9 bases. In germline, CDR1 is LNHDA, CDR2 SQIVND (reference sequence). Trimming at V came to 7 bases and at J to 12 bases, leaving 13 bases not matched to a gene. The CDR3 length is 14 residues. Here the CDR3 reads CASIPGAGAGGQFF. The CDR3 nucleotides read TGTGCCAGTATCCCTGGGGCGGGAGCGGGGGGGCAGTTCTTC.

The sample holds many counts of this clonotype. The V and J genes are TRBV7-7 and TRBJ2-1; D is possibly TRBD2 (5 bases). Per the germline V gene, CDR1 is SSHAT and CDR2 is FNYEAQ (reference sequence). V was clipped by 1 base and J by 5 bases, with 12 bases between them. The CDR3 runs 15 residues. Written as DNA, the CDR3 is TGTGCCAGCAGCTTAGAGGCAGGAGGAAACAATGAGCAGTTCTTC. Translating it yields CASSLEAGGNNEQFF.

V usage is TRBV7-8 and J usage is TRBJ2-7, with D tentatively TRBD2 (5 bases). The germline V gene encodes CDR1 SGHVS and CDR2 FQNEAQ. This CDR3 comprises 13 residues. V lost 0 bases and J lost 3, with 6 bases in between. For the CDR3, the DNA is TGTGCCAGCAGCTTAGCGACTAACTACGAGCAGTACTTC. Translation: CASSLATNYEQYF.

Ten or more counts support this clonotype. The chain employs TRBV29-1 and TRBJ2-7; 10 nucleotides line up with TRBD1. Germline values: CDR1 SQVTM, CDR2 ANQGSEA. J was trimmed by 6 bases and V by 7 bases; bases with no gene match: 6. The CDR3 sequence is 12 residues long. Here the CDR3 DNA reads TGCAGCGGCGGACAGGGGGACGGCGAGCAGTACTTC. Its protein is CSGGQGDGEQYF.

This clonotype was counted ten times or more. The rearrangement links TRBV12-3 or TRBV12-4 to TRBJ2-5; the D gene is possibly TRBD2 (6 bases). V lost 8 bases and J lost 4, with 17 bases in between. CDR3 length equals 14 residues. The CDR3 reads CASRRTDYPETQYF. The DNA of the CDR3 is TGTGCCAGCCGCAGAACGGACTACCCAGAGACCCAGTACTTC.

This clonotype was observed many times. CDR3 protein: CASSFIAGGPVGELFF. CDR3 bases: TGTGCCAGCAGTTTTATCGCGGGGGGGCCCGTCGGGGAGCTGTTTTTT. The genes are TRBV27 and TRBJ2-2; 9 nucleotides align to TRBD2. The V gene end was trimmed by 3 bases and the J gene end by 7 bases; junction bases not matched to a gene: 9. The CDR3 runs 16 residues. In germline, CDR1 is MNHEY, CDR2 SMNVEV (reference sequence).

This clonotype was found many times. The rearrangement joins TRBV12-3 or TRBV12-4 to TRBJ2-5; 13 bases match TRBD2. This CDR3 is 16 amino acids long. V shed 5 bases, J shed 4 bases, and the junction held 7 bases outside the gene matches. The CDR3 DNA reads TGTGCCAGCAGTCCCCGACTAGCGGGAGGTGGAGAGACCCAGTACTTC. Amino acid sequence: CASSPRLAGGGETQYF.

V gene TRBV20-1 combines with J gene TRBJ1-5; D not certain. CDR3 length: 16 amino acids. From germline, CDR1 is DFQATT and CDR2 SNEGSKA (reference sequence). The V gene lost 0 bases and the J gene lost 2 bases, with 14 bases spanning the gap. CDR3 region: CSAREARRIGNQPQHF. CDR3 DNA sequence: TGCAGTGCTAGAGAAGCCCGGAGGATTGGCAATCAGCCCCAGCATTTT.

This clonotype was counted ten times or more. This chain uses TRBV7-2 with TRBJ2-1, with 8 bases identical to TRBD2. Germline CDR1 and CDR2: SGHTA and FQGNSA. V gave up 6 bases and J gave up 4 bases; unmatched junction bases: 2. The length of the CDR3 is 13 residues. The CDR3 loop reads CASRGTRYNEQFF. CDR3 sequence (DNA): TGTGCCAGCAGAGGGACTAGGTACAATGAGCAGTTCTTC.

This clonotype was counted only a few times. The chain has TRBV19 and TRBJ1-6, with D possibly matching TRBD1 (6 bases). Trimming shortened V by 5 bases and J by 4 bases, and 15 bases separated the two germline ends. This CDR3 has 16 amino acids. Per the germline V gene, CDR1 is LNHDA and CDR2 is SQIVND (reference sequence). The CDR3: CASSAQQGFYNSPLHF. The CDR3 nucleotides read TGTGCCAGTAGTGCCCAACAGGGTTTTTATAATTCACCCCTCCACTTT.

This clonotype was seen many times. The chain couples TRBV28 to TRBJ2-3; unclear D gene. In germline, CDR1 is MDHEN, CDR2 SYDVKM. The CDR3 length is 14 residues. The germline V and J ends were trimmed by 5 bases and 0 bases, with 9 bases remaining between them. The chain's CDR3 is CASSPSESTDTQYF. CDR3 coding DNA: TGTGCCAGCAGTCCCAGTGAAAGCACAGATACGCAGTATTTT.

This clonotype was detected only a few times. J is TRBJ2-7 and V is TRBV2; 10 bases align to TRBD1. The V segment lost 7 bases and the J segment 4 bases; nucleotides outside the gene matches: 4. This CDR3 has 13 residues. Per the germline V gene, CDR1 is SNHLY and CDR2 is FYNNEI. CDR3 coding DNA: TGTGCCAGCATGGGGACAGGGGATTACGAGCAGTACTTC. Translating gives CASMGTGDYEQYF.